The rows below give T cell receptor beta chains drawn from one sample of a study of lymphopenia after photon versus proton radiotherapy. Generated by immunoSEQ multiplex PCR, the TCRdb table keeps only in-frame clones and is missing some. Found here are about 160,000 clones, 80% to 90% of them singletons; the top ten hold approximately 4.7%. The source material was peripheral blood, sampled from a patient treated with photon-based radiotherapy. The receptors were sampled from a man aged 50 or older with gastric cancer. CDR3s include the opening cysteine and the closing phenylalanine or tryptophan. A D gene is named only where the DNA matches it firmly. Clone size is shown for a subset of rows, as once, few, many or a class of expanded clone.

clone_size: NA; v_call: TRBV14; d_call: TRBD1; j_call: TRBJ2-7; cdr3_nt: TGTGCCAGCAGCCGCCCCGGGACAGGTCCATACGAGCAGTACTTC; cdr3_aa: CASSRPGTGPYEQYF
clone_size: NA; v_call: TRBV2; d_call: NA; j_call: TRBJ1-4; cdr3_nt: TGTGCCAGCAGTGATATGGCCGCTAATGAAAAACTGTTTTTT; cdr3_aa: CASSDMAANEKLFF
clone_size: NA; v_call: TRBV6-1; d_call: NA; j_call: TRBJ2-7; cdr3_nt: TGTGCCAGCAGAGCACTAGGATACGAGCAGTACTTC; cdr3_aa: CASRALGYEQYF
clone_size: NA; v_call: TRBV5-1; d_call: NA; j_call: TRBJ2-1; cdr3_nt: TGCGCCAGCAGCTTGGAGAGTGAGCAGTTCTTC; cdr3_aa: CASSLESEQFF
clone_size: NA; v_call: TRBV5-6; d_call: NA; j_call: TRBJ1-3; cdr3_nt: TGTGCCAGCAGCTTTCCGGGACTCGGGAACACCATATATTTT; cdr3_aa: CASSFPGLGNTIYF
clone_size: NA; v_call: TRBV6-6; d_call: NA; j_call: TRBJ1-2; cdr3_nt: TGTGCCAGCAGTGCGTCCAATTACAGGGATGGCTACACCTTC; cdr3_aa: CASSASNYRDGYTF
clone_size: NA; v_call: TRBV30; d_call: TRBD2; j_call: TRBJ2-7; cdr3_nt: TGTGCCTGGTCCCCTAGCGGCTACGAGCAGTACTTC; cdr3_aa: CAWSPSGYEQYF
clone_size: NA; v_call: TRBV2; d_call: TRBD2; j_call: TRBJ2-7; cdr3_nt: TGTGCCAGCAGTGAGGATAGCGGGAGCTACGAGCAGTACTTC; cdr3_aa: CASSEDSGSYEQYF
clone_size: once; v_call: TRBV6-5; d_call: NA; j_call: TRBJ2-5; cdr3_nt: TGTGCCAGCAGCAGGGGACGACAGCAAGAGACCCAGTACTTC; cdr3_aa: CASSRGRQQETQYF
clone_size: NA; v_call: TRBV5-1; d_call: TRBD1; j_call: TRBJ2-7; cdr3_nt: TGCGCCAGCAGCTTGGAGGGGGCCAAAACCTACGAGCAGTACTTC; cdr3_aa: CASSLEGAKTYEQYF
clone_size: once; v_call: TRBV29-1; d_call: TRBD1; j_call: TRBJ2-5; cdr3_nt: TGCAGCGTTGAAGATTTTAACAGGGGAGAGACCCAGTACTTC; cdr3_aa: CSVEDFNRGETQYF
clone_size: few; v_call: TRBV7-9; d_call: NA; j_call: TRBJ1-3; cdr3_nt: TGTGCCGCCGAACGGACAAATGGAAACACCATATATTTT; cdr3_aa: CAAERTNGNTIYF
clone_size: NA; v_call: TRBV19; d_call: TRBD2; j_call: TRBJ2-1; cdr3_nt: TGTGCCAGTAGTATTTTAACTAGCGACTACAATGAGCAGTTCTTC; cdr3_aa: CASSILTSDYNEQFF
clone_size: NA; v_call: TRBV5-1; d_call: NA; j_call: TRBJ2-7; cdr3_nt: TGCGCCAGCAGCTTGCTACCACAGCCCTACGAGCAGTACTTC; cdr3_aa: CASSLLPQPYEQYF
clone_size: NA; v_call: TRBV15; d_call: NA; j_call: TRBJ1-3; cdr3_nt: TGTGCCACCAGCAGACCAACTAGGGCTGGAAACACCATATATTTT; cdr3_aa: CATSRPTRAGNTIYF
clone_size: NA; v_call: TRBV28; d_call: NA; j_call: TRBJ2-7; cdr3_nt: TGTGCCAGCAGTTTGTCCCCCCGGGATCGAGAGCAGTACTTC; cdr3_aa: CASSLSPRDREQYF
clone_size: NA; v_call: TRBV6-5; d_call: NA; j_call: TRBJ2-3; cdr3_nt: TGTGCGACCAGAACAGGCCATCGAGCAGATACGCAGTATTTT; cdr3_aa: CATRTGHRADTQYF
clone_size: few; v_call: TRBV30; d_call: TRBD2; j_call: TRBJ2-2; cdr3_nt: TGTGCCTGGAATGAGCGGGAGACAGACACCGGGGAGCTGTTTTTT; cdr3_aa: CAWNERETDTGELFF